This is a list of T cell receptor beta chains from one sample in a study of T-cell reconstitution after alpha-beta-depleted transplantation in children. TCRdb ran MiXCR on the PCR reads and lists one entry per CDR3 protein. The sample lists about 400,000 distinct CDR3 sequences, 20% occurring once. The sample consisted of PBMCs from the stem cell graft donor, taken from the stem cell graft. These receptors were collected from a human donor who donated a stem cell graft to a child with acute myeloid leukemia. Both conserved end residues are trimmed from each CDR3. Each record gives: V gene, J gene, CDR3 protein.

V gene: TRBV21-1
J gene: TRBJ2-3
CDR3 protein: ASSKKWRLAEGARADTQY

V gene: TRBV11-2
J gene: TRBJ2-7
CDR3 protein: ASSLGPLRGGYEQY

V gene: TRBV28
J gene: TRBJ1-6
CDR3 protein: ASTITGTYDNSPLH

V gene: TRBV7-9
J gene: TRBJ1-1
CDR3 protein: ASSRRNTEAF

V gene: TRBV5-1
J gene: TRBJ2-3
CDR3 protein: ASSSDFSGNTDTQY

V gene: TRBV20-1
J gene: TRBJ2-5
CDR3 protein: SAIPRKETQY

V gene: TRBV20-1
J gene: TRBJ1-5
CDR3 protein: SAAQDRVGDQPQH

V gene: TRBV20-1
J gene: TRBJ1-1
CDR3 protein: SARSIRRDTEAF

V gene: TRBV27
J gene: TRBJ2-7
CDR3 protein: ASRDLAGDRGEQY

V gene: TRBV12-3/TRBV12-4
J gene: TRBJ2-1
CDR3 protein: ASSLIGSTYNEQF

V gene: TRBV20-1
J gene: TRBJ2-3
CDR3 protein: SAPATSGSVTDTQY

V gene: TRBV7-2
J gene: TRBJ2-7
CDR3 protein: ASSFLAGEGYEQY

V gene: TRBV29-1
J gene: TRBJ1-3
CDR3 protein: SVVSGNTIY

V gene: TRBV12-3/TRBV12-4
J gene: TRBJ1-1
CDR3 protein: ASSQGYTEAF

V gene: TRBV11-1
J gene: TRBJ2-3
CDR3 protein: ASSLGLIVYDRDTDTQY

V gene: TRBV30
J gene: TRBJ2-3
CDR3 protein: AWSVRLRASGSTDTQY

V gene: TRBV10-3
J gene: TRBJ2-5
CDR3 protein: AISVEVEETQY

V gene: TRBV10-2
J gene: TRBJ2-7
CDR3 protein: ASRAGLRYEQY

V gene: TRBV20-1
J gene: TRBJ2-7
CDR3 protein: SARERTYEQY

V gene: TRBV28
J gene: TRBJ2-3
CDR3 protein: ASSSRGHGTDTQY

V gene: TRBV5-6
J gene: TRBJ2-5
CDR3 protein: ASSSNLANQETQY

V gene: TRBV27
J gene: TRBJ2-3
CDR3 protein: ASGMDWVDTQY

V gene: TRBV20-1
J gene: TRBJ2-7
CDR3 protein: SARDEETGSYEQY

V gene: TRBV29-1
J gene: TRBJ2-1
CDR3 protein: SVSRTGGPGSEQF

V gene: TRBV2
J gene: TRBJ2-3
CDR3 protein: ASSPLAGGVTQY

V gene: TRBV10-2
J gene: TRBJ2-3
CDR3 protein: ASSESDPEVTDTQY

V gene: TRBV6-2/TRBV6-3
J gene: TRBJ2-7
CDR3 protein: ASSPAGEGAYEQY

V gene: TRBV20-1
J gene: TRBJ2-1
CDR3 protein: SARAPSDYNEQF

V gene: TRBV4-2
J gene: TRBJ2-6
CDR3 protein: ASSQGTGSGANVLT

V gene: TRBV28
J gene: TRBJ2-7
CDR3 protein: ASSPTSGRYFEQY

V gene: TRBV20-1
J gene: TRBJ2-3
CDR3 protein: SASAVGTDTQY

V gene: TRBV11-2
J gene: TRBJ2-1
CDR3 protein: ASSFLPSGSPMNEQF

V gene: TRBV20-1
J gene: TRBJ2-2
CDR3 protein: SAPQKEYSNTGELF

V gene: TRBV13
J gene: TRBJ2-7
CDR3 protein: ASSLGGEGTEQY

V gene: TRBV29-1
J gene: TRBJ1-1
CDR3 protein: SVNPGQSVANTEAF

V gene: TRBV5-1
J gene: TRBJ2-1
CDR3 protein: ASSSSISNTGYNEQF

V gene: TRBV15
J gene: TRBJ2-3
CDR3 protein: ATSRGIGTAVIDTQY

V gene: TRBV2
J gene: TRBJ2-1
CDR3 protein: ASSPEGYNEQF

V gene: TRBV7-2
J gene: TRBJ1-6
CDR3 protein: ASSSGGTYNSPLH

V gene: TRBV5-1
J gene: TRBJ2-7
CDR3 protein: ASSPQGTSYEQY

V gene: TRBV12-3/TRBV12-4
J gene: TRBJ1-3
CDR3 protein: ASRDSPRGNTIY

V gene: TRBV9
J gene: TRBJ2-1
CDR3 protein: ASSVEPHSYNEQF

V gene: TRBV28
J gene: TRBJ1-2
CDR3 protein: ASSLRTPKGGYT

V gene: TRBV29-1
J gene: TRBJ2-7
CDR3 protein: SVTRLAGGLASSEQY